This note documents a single T cell receptor beta chain sequence. Its antigen is unknown. Compared with germline, one end of the junction differs, possibly owing to a read error. The study included ophthalmopathy patients with Clinical Activity Score at least 3, NOSPECS grade at least 4 and duration under 3 months. A patient was excluded if there was uncontrolled infection, other autoimmune disease, pregnancy or lactation. Researchers took RNA transcripts and amplified the TCR beta CDR3 regions from them. Primed by the HTBI set, a first-round RT-PCR was run on the TCR CDR3. TCRdb itself ran the multiplex PCR reads through MiXCR, one entry per CDR3 protein. The table records about 640,000 distinct CDR3 sequences, about 14% of them present only once. This sample is drawn from a study of T cells in Graves' hyperthyroidism and ophthalmopathy. Study-wide results and caveats: Using 13 V-J features, a model discriminated ophthalmopathy from stable hyperthyroidism. The model anticipated ophthalmopathy a median about six months pre-onset.

CDR3 length equals 15 residues. Germline CDR1 reads SGHRS; CDR2 reads YFSETQ. Sequenced: blood. The TCR originated in a woman aged 45-60 years with Graves' ophthalmopathy. V usage is TRBV5-1 and J usage is TRBJ2-7; 11 bases align to TRBD2. The CDR3 DNA is TGCGCCAGCAGCTTGCAACTAGCGGGAGAGGGCGAGCGGTACTTC. Translating gives CASSLQLAGEGERYF.